The rows below give T cell receptor beta chains drawn from one sample of a study of blood T cell repertoires in COVID-19. Only in-frame clones appear in the TCRdb table, and some are missing; sequencing was by immunoSEQ multiplex PCR. The sample yields approximately 200,000 clones, around 89% seen once. The specimen sequenced was peripheral blood. These receptors were taken from a woman in her 30s with acute or convalescent COVID-19. Both conserved end residues are part of each CDR3. D genes are given only for firm matches. Rows give clone size only sometimes, using once, few, many, or a class for an expanded clone.

D gene	clone size	J gene	V gene	CDR3 DNA	CDR3 protein
TRBD2	-	TRBJ2-3	TRBV5-1	TGCGCCAGCAGCCTCGGACTAGCGGGACGCACAGATACGCAGTATTTT	CASSLGLAGRTDTQYF
-	-	TRBJ1-5	TRBV28	TGTGCCAGCAGTTTGTGGGCGACGCCCCAGCATTTT	CASSLWATPQHF
TRBD2	-	TRBJ2-3	TRBV6-5	TGTGCCAGCAGTCGTAGCGGGGGTCGCACAGATACGCAGTATTTT	CASSRSGGRTDTQYF
-	-	TRBJ1-1	TRBV5-1	TGCGCCAGCAGCTTGTCGACAGGGAACACTGAAGCTTTCTTT	CASSLSTGNTEAFF
-	-	TRBJ1-1	TRBV11-3	TGTGCCAGCAGCTATACGGCTGGGGCAGAAGCTTTCTTT	CASSYTAGAEAFF
TRBD2	-	TRBJ2-3	TRBV4-2	TGTGCCAGCAGCCAAGGACTAGCGGATGGGGATACGCAGTATTTT	CASSQGLADGDTQYF
-	-	TRBJ2-3	TRBV5-1	TGCGCCAGCAGCCCTGGGGCTAGCGAACGCACAGATACGCAGTATTTT	CASSPGASERTDTQYF
TRBD1	-	TRBJ1-2	TRBV27	TGTGCCAGCAGTCTCGCGGGACAGGGATTATATGGCTACACCTTC	CASSLAGQGLYGYTF
-	-	TRBJ1-3	TRBV4-1	TGCGCCAGCAGCCAAGCAGGGGCGGGTGGAAACACCATATATTTT	CASSQAGAGGNTIYF
TRBD2	-	TRBJ2-3	TRBV7-3	TGTGCCAGCAACCCAAGCGGCGGGAGGGCGGAGCTGGATACGCAGTATTTT	CASNPSGGRAELDTQYF
-	-	TRBJ1-3	TRBV5-6	TGTGCCAGCAGCCGGGACTCTTGGGGAAACACCATATATTTT	CASSRDSWGNTIYF
-	-	TRBJ2-3	TRBV30	TGTGCCTGGAGTGTATCTAGAGATACGCAGTATTTT	CAWSVSRDTQYF
-	once	TRBJ1-2	TRBV21-1	TGTGCCCCCATGAGGGGCGGGGGCTATGGCTACACCTTC	CAPMRGGGYGYTF
TRBD1	few	TRBJ1-6	TRBV10-3	TGTGCCATCCGGGACAGGGTGAATTCACCCCTCCACTTT	CAIRDRVNSPLHF
-	-	TRBJ2-6	TRBV19	TGTGCCAGTAGTAGCCAGAACTCTGGGGCCAACGTCCTGACTTTC	CASSSQNSGANVLTF
-	-	TRBJ2-3	TRBV5-4	TGTGCCAGCAGCTCGCTGGAGTCCAGGCAGTATTTT	CASSSLESRQYF
-	-	TRBJ2-5	TRBV18	TGTGCCAGCTCAACAACTAGAGCTGAGACCCAGTACTTC	CASSTTRAETQYF
TRBD2	-	TRBJ2-5	TRBV4-1	TGCGCCAGCAGCCTCGCTGGACTAGCGGATAGGAAGACCCAGTACTTC	CASSLAGLADRKTQYF
TRBD1	-	TRBJ1-2	TRBV6-6	TGTGCCACGTCACGAACAGGGGGGGGCTATGGCTACACCTTC	CATSRTGGGYGYTF
-	-	TRBJ1-4	TRBV10-3	TGTGCCATCAGTGAGTCTAGCGGGACATATGAAAAACTGTTTTTT	CAISESSGTYEKLFF
TRBD2	-	TRBJ2-5	TRBV30	TGTGCCTGGACTCTTTGGGGAGGGCCGATAGGGGAGACCCAGTACTTC	CAWTLWGGPIGETQYF
-	-	TRBJ1-3	TRBV21-1	TGTGCCAGCAGCAAAGAGGAGGACAGGGCGGGAAACACCATATATTTT	CASSKEEDRAGNTIYF
-	-	TRBJ1-4	TRBV19	TGTGCCAGTTCTTCCTTGGGGGGGTATGAAAAACTGTTTTTT	CASSSLGGYEKLFF
TRBD2	-	TRBJ2-1	TRBV18	TGTGCCAGCTCACCCGGGACTAGCGGGAGCTATGAGCAGTTCTTC	CASSPGTSGSYEQFF
TRBD1	once	TRBJ2-2	TRBV6-5	TGTGCCAGCAGGCCTGGGACAGGGTTTTGGGAGCTGTTTTTT	CASRPGTGFWELFF
-	-	TRBJ1-2	TRBV28	TGTGCCACCCGGGAGGGCCCACTATCATATGGCTACACCTTC	CATREGPLSYGYTF
-	-	TRBJ1-4	TRBV25-1	TGTGCCAGCAGTGAATGGGGGGGCACCAATGAAAAACTGTTTTTT	CASSEWGGTNEKLFF
TRBD2	-	TRBJ2-1	TRBV10-3	TGTGCCATCAATCTAGCGGGCTTCGATGAGCAGTTCTTC	CAINLAGFDEQFF
TRBD1	-	TRBJ1-1	TRBV2	TGTGCCAGCAGTGAAGCGCTTGGGTGGACAGGGCTCGAAGCTTTCTTT	CASSEALGWTGLEAFF
TRBD2	-	TRBJ2-7	TRBV7-2	TGTGCCAGCAGCTTAGGGACTAGCGGGAGCGAGCAGTACTTC	CASSLGTSGSEQYF
-	-	TRBJ2-7	TRBV15	TGTGCCACCAGCCCCCGGGACACCAAGGGAAGGGAGCAGTACTTC	CATSPRDTKGREQYF
-	-	TRBJ2-1	TRBV16	TGTGCCAGCAGCCAATCCGGGGGTTTTTACAATGAGCAGTTCTTC	CASSQSGGFYNEQFF
-	-	TRBJ2-1	TRBV10-1	TGCGCCAGCAGTGATCTCAAGGACAGTAATTTGAATGAGCAGTTCTTC	CASSDLKDSNLNEQFF
-	many	TRBJ2-2	TRBV5-1	TGCGCCAGCAGCTCGGGGAACACCGGGGAGCTGTTTTTT	CASSSGNTGELFF
TRBD2	-	TRBJ2-7	TRBV6-1	TGTGCCAGCAGTAAAGCGGGAGGAGGATACGAGCAGTACTTC	CASSKAGGGYEQYF
TRBD1	-	TRBJ1-5	TRBV28	TGTGCCAGCAGTTCCTTAAAAGGGGGCTCGAGCAATCAGCCCCAGCATTTT	CASSSLKGGSSNQPQHF
TRBD2	once	TRBJ2-2	TRBV27	TGTGCCAGCAGTTCCCTAGCGGGAGGACAATTCGGGGAGCTGTTTTTT	CASSSLAGGQFGELFF
TRBD2	-	TRBJ2-7	TRBV28	TGTGCCAGCACCCCCGGGACTAGCGGACCGGGGCAGTACTTC	CASTPGTSGPGQYF
-	-	TRBJ2-1	TRBV28	TGTGCCAGCAGTTCCTACAGCCCGCCGCACTACAATGAGCAGTTCTTC	CASSSYSPPHYNEQFF
TRBD1	-	TRBJ1-4	TRBV5-5	TGTGCCAGCAGCCTATGGGACAGGGGTGAGGAAAAACTGTTTTTT	CASSLWDRGEEKLFF
-	-	TRBJ2-5	TRBV6-5	TGTGCCAGCAATCCGGCAGGGAGGCAAGAGACCCAGTACTTC	CASNPAGRQETQYF